This TCR beta chain was sequenced for a study of shared clonotypes between healthy human individuals. Germline V gene data show CDR1 as GTSNPN and CDR2 as SVGIG (reference sequence). V shed 2 bases and J shed 2 bases, with 16 bases lying between them. This CDR3 region has 16 residues. In regard to this clone: Antigen unknown.

General observations from the study: Larger estimated richness was generally recorded for naive subsets relative to memory subsets.

CD4+ cells were split into CD45RA+ naive and CD45RA-negative memory subsets. The table came from immunoSEQ multiplex PCR; TCRdb's copy has only in-frame clones and leaves some out. The table records over 1.4 million clones, about 96% of them present only once. The sequenced material came from naive CD4+ T cells sorted from blood. This sample's subset: CD45RA+ positively selected. This sequence was found in a man younger than 40 in good health. This chain joins TRBV30 and TRBJ1-5, with D uncertain. The CDR3 loop is CAWSRARGMGNQPQHF. The CDR3 DNA follows: TGTGCCTGGAGTCGGGCCCGTGGGATGGGCAATCAGCCCCAGCATTTT.